This T cell receptor (beta chain) stems from a study of CD4+ T cells in melanoma. Data came from immunoSEQ multiplex PCR; TCRdb stores just in-frame clones and leaves some out. The sample comprises 11,000 to 15,000 clones, around two thirds of which are singletons, and about 20% rests with the top ten. With V trimmed by 4 bases and J by 6 bases, 7 bases remained unmatched. The germline V gene encodes CDR1 GTSNPN and CDR2 SVGIG (reference sequence). CDR3 length: 13 amino acids. The chain uses TRBV30 and TRBJ2-7, with 9 bases fitting TRBD1. The clonotype originates from a human donor with melanoma. The sample comprised cells from a culture (not recorded whether cultured in vitro). The CDR3 spells CAWKGTGLSEQYF. DNA for the CDR3: TGTGCCTGGAAGGGGACAGGGTTATCCGAGCAGTACTTC. Variable domain in full (rest from reference TRBV30 and TRBJ2-7): SQTIHQWPATLVQPVGSPLSLECTVEGTSNPNLYWYRQAAGRGLQLLFYSVGIGQISSEVPQNLSASRPQDRQFILSSKKLLLSDSGFYLCAWKGTGLSEQYFGPGTRLTVT.